The sequence of this T cell receptor (beta chain) was determined in a study of tumor and adjacent non-tumor tissue in lung cancer (dated by TCRdb to the late 2010s). Concerning the study at large: By cancer type, the cohort comprised 12 to 13 adenocarcinoma patients, a couple of squamous cell carcinoma patients and 1 small cell lung cancer patient. The 15 enrolled patients, of whom around 10 were men and 5 were women, were aged about 31 to 76 years and were diagnosed with TNM stage I to III disease. Sequencing produced approximately 130 million productive TCRbeta reads in total, an average of approximately 4 million reads per sample. The study compared bulk TCRbeta repertoires between lung tumor tissue and matched distant non-tumor lung tissue from 15 lung cancer patients. Some 30 paired specimens, one tumor and one normal lung sample per patient, were profiled by TCRbeta CDR3 sequencing.

General findings and caveats noted by the study authors: Neither the sequencing platform nor unique molecular identifiers are mentioned in the methods. Only around 15 patients were included in the cohort, and the need for larger samples and more detailed clinical data was noted by the authors. Because peripheral blood was not sequenced, blood TCRbeta repertoires in the lung cancer patients of the study were not examined. Significantly higher TCR diversity (inverse Simpson) was observed in tumor tissue than in normal lung tissue (around 450 vs 150, P = 0.0075, Mann-Whitney U test). TCR diversity was significantly higher in younger patients, and greater tumor TCR diversity was associated with shorter overall survival and shorter disease-free survival. A significantly larger cumulative share of the repertoire was made up by the top 100 clones in normal lung than in tumor tissue.

Receptors were amplified or captured by multiplex PCR. TCRdb names Illumina HiSeq 2500 as the instrument used. TCRbeta libraries were constructed through three rounds of nested PCR with primers (Table S4) according to protocols modified from ARM-PCR. Before sequencing, PCR products in the 200-500 bp range were cut out of the gel and cleaned up using the QIAquick gel extraction kit. Per the source publication's procedure: Reads were cleaned using Trimmomatic, were merged into complete CDR3 sequences using FLASH, and were assigned to V(D)J germline segments using MiTCR. VDJtools was used to compute clonal diversity as the inverse Simpson's index. In-frame sequences lacking a premature stop codon were counted as productive reads. Using fastp trimming at Q25 and MiXCR clonotype assembly, TCRdb reanalyzed the public sequencing data and kept in-frame beta chains. All rows with the same CDR3 protein become a single entry with the most common DNA and genes. For this entry, the V and J calls and clone size follow TCRdb and not the study's own pipeline. The table for this sample lists some 84,000 distinct CDR3 sequences; approximately 57% of them were counted only once. The ten largest clones add up to 15% of the sample.

Relative to its sample, this clonotype is medium-sized (0.01 to 0.1%). This receptor's antigen is unknown. Base-call qualities are not available, and no considerably larger clone is one nucleotide away. RNA was extracted from bulk unsorted tissue and checked for quality with a NanoDrop ND-1000 and an Agilent 2100. The donors were newly diagnosed lung cancer patients admitted for thoracic surgery in China from August to November 2014 who had not received prior chemotherapy. The study excluded patients who had received radiotherapy or chemotherapy before or who had another cancer at the same time. Surgical tissue pieces of about 1-2 cm3 were preserved in RNAlater solution and were kept at -80 degrees C until use. The trim is 3 bases for V and 7 bases for J, with a gap of 9 bases between the germline ends. Its CDR3 holds 13 amino acids, cysteine through phenylalanine. Of the read, only the CDR3 DNA is kept; its 39 bases are in frame from base 1.

Sequences were obtained from lung tumor tissue. The chain is made from TRBV12-3 or TRBV12-4 and TRBJ2-2; a confident D gene designation cannot be given. This receptor was identified in a man between 65 and 80 years old with non-small cell lung cancer. The DNA is TGTGCCAGCAGTTTCAACTTCTTCGGGGAGCTGTTTTTT. The encoded protein is CASSFNFFGELFF.